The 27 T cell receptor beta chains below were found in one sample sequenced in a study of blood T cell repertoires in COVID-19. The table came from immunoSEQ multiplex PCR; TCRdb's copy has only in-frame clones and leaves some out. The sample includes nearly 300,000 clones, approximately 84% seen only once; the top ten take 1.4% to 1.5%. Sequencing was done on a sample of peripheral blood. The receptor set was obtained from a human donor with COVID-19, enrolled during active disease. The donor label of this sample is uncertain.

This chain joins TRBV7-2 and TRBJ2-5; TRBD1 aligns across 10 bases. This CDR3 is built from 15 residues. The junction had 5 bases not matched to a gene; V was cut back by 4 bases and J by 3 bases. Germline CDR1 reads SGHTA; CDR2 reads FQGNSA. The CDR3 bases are TGTGCCAGCAGCTCCCCGGGACAGGGGAAAGAGACCCAGTACTTC. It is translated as CASSSPGQGKETQYF.

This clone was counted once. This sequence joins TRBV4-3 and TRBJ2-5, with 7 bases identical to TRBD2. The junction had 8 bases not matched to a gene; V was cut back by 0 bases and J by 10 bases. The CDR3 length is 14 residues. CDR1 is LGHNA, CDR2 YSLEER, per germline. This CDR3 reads CASSQEGGGGGQYF. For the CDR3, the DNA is TGCGCCAGCAGCCAAGAGGGGGGGGGTGGTGGCCAGTACTTC.

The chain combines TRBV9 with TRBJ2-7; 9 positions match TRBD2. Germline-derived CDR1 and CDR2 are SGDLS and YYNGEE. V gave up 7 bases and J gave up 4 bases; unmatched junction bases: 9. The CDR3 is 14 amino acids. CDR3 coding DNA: TGTGCCAGCGGGGCCGGGACTAGCAGGTACGAGCAGTACTTC. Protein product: CASGAGTSRYEQYF.

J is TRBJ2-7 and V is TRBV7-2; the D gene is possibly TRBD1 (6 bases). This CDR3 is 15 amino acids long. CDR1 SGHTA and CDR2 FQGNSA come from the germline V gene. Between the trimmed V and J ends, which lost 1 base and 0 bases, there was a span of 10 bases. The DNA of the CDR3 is TGTGCCAGCAGCTTAGTTAGGGGGAGCTCCTACGAGCAGTACTTC. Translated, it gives CASSLVRGSSYEQYF.

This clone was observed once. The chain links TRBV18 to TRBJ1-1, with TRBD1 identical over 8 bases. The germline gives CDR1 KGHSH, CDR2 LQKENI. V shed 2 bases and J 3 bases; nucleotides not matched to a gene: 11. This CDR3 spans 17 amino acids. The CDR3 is CASSPVGAGGWDTEAFF. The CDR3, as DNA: TGTGCCAGCTCACCAGTGGGGGCAGGGGGCTGGGACACTGAAGCTTTCTTT.

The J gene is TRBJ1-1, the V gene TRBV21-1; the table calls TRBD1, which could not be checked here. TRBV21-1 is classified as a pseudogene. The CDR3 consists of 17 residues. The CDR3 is CASSKGGQAGYDTEAFF. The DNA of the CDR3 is TGTGCCAGCAGCAAAGGGGGACAGGCCGGTTATGACACTGAAGCTTTCTTT.

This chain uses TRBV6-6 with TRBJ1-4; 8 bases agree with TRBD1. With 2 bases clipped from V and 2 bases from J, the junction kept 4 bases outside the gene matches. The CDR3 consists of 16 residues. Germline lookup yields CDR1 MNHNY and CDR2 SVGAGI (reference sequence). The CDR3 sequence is CASSYDRGDTNEKLFF. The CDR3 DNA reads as TGTGCCAGCAGTTACGACAGGGGAGATACTAATGAAAAACTGTTTTTT.

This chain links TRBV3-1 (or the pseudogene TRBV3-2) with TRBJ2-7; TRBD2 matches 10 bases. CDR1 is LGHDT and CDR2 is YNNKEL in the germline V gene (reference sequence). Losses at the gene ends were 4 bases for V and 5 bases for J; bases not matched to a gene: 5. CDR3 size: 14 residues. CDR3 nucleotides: TGTGCCAGCAGCCTAGCGGGAGGCACCGACGAGCAGTACTTC. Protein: CASSLAGGTDEQYF.

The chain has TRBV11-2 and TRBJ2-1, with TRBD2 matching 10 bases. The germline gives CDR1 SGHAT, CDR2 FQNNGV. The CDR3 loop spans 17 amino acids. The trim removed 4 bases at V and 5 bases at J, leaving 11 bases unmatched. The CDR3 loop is CASSSRGTSESHNEQFF. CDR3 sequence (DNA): TGTGCCAGCAGCTCAAGGGGGACTAGCGAATCTCACAATGAGCAGTTCTTC.

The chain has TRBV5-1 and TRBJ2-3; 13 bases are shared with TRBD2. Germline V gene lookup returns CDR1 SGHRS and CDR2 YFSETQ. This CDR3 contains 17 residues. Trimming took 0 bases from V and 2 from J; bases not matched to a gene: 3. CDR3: CASSLGTSGGYTDTQYF. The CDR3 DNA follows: TGCGCCAGCAGCTTGGGGACTAGCGGGGGATACACAGATACGCAGTATTTT.

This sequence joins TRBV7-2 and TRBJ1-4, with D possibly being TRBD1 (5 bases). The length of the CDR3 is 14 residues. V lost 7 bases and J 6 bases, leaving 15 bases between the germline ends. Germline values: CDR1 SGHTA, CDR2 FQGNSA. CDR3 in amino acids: CASTGAGTDEKLFF. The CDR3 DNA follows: TGTGCCAGCACCGGGGCGGGGACGGATGAAAAACTGTTTTTT.

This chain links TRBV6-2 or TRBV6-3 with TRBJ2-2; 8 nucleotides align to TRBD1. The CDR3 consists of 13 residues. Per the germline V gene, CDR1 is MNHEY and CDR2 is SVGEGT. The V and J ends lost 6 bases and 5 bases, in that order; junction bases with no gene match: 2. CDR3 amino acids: CASSRQGTGELFF. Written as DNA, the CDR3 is TGTGCCAGCAGCCGACAGGGGACCGGGGAGCTGTTTTTT.

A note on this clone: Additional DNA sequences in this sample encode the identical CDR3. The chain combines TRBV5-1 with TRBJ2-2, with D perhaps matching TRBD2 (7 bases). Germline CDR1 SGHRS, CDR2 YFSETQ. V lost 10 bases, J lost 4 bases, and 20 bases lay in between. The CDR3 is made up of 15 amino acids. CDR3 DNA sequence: TGCGCCTCCTCATTGGGGGGGCGCAGCACCGGGGAGCTGTTTTTT. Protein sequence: CASSLGGRSTGELFF.

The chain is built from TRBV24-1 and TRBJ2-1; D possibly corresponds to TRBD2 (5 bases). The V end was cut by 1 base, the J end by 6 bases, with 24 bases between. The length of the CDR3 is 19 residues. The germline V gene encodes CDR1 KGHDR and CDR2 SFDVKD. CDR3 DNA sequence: TGTGCCACCAGTGATTTTCCCGCGATGACCGCCTCGGGGTTCAATGAGCAGTTCTTC. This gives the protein CATSDFPAMTASGFNEQFF.

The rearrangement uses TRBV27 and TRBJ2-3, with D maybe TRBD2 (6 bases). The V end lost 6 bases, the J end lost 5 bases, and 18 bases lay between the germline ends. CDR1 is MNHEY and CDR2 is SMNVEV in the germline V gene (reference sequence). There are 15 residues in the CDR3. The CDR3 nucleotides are TGTGCCAGCAGGTCGTCCGGGACTGCACAAGATACGCAGTATTTT. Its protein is CASRSSGTAQDTQYF.

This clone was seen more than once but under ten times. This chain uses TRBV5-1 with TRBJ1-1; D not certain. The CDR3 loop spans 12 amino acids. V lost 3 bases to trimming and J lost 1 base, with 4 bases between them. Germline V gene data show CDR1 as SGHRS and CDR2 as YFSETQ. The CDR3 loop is CASSSGNTEAFF. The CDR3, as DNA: TGCGCCAGCAGCTCGGGGAACACTGAAGCTTTCTTT.

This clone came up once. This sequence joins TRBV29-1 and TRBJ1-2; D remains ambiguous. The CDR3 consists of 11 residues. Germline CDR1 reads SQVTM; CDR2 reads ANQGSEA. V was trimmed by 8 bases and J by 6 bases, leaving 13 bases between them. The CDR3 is CSYGAADGYTF. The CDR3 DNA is TGCAGCTACGGAGCGGCCGATGGCTACACCTTC.

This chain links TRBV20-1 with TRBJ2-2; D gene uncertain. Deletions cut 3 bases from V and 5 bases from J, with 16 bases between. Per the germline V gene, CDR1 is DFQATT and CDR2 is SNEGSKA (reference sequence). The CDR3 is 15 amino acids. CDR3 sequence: CSASLAPLQTGELFF. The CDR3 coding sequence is TGCAGTGCTAGTTTAGCTCCACTACAAACCGGGGAGCTGTTTTTT.

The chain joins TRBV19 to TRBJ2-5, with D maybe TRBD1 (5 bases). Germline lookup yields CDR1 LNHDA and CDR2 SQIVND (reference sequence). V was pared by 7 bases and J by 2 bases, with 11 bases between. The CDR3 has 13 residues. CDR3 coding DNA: TGTGCCAGTACTGACAGTGGACAAGAGACCCAGTACTTC. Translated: CASTDSGQETQYF.

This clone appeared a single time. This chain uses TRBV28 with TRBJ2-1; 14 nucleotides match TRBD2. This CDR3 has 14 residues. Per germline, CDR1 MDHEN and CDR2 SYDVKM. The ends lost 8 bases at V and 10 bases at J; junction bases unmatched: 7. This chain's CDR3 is CASRTSGGLGEQFF. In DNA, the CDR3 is TGTGCCAGCCGGACTAGCGGGGGGTTGGGAGAGCAGTTCTTC. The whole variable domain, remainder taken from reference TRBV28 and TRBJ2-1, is DVKVTQSSRYLVKRTGEKVFLECVQDMDHENMFWYRQDPGLGLRLIYFSYDVKMKEKGDIPEGYSVSREKKERFSLILESASTNQTSMYLCASRTSGGLGEQFFGPGTRLTVL.

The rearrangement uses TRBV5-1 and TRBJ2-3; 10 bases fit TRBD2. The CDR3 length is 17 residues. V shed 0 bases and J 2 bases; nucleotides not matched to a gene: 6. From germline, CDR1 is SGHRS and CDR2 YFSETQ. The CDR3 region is CASSLGVTSGTTDTQYF. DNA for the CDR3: TGCGCCAGCAGCTTGGGAGTTACTAGCGGGACCACAGATACGCAGTATTTT.

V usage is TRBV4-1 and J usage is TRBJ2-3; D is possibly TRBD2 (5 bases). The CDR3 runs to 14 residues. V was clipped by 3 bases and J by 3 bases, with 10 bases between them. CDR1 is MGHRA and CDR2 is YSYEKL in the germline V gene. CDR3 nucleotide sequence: TGCGCCAGCAGCCACGAGGGAGCAACAGATACGCAGTATTTT. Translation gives CASSHEGATDTQYF.

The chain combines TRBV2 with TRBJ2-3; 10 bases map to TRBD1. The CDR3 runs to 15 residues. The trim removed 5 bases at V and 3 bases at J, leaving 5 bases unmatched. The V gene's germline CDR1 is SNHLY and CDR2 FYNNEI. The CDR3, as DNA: TGTGCCAGCAGTCCGGACAGGGGGAGGACAGATACGCAGTATTTT. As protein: CASSPDRGRTDTQYF.

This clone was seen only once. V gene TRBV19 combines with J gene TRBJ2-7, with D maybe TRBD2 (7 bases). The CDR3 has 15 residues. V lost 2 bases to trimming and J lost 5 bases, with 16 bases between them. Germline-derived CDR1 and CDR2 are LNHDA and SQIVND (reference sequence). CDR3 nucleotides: TGTGCCAGTAGTATATCGATTGGAGGGGGGGACGAGCAGTACTTC. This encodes CASSISIGGGDEQYF.

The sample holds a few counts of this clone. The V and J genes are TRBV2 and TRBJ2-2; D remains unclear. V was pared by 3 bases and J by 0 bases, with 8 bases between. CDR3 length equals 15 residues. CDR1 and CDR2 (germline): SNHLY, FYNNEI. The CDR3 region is CASSDSRSNTGELFF. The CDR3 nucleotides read TGTGCCAGCAGTGATTCTAGGTCGAACACCGGGGAGCTGTTTTTT.

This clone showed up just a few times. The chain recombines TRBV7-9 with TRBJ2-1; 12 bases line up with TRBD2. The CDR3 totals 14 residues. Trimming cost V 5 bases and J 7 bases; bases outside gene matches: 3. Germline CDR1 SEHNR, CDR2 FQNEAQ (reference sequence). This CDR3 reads CASSPGLAGNEQFF. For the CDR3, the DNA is TGTGCCAGCAGCCCCGGACTAGCGGGAAATGAGCAGTTCTTC.

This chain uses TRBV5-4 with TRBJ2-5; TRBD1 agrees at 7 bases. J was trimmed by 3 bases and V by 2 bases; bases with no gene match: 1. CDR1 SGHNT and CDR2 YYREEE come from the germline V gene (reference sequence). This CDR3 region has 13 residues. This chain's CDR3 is CASSFTGEETQYF. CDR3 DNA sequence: TGTGCCAGCAGCTTTACAGGGGAAGAGACCCAGTACTTC. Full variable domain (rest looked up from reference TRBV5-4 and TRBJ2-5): ETGVTQSPTHLIKTRGQQVTLRCSSQSGHNTVSWYQQALGQGPQFIFQYYREEENGRGNFPPRFSGLQFPNYSSELNVNALELDDSALYLCASSFTGEETQYFGPGTRLLVL.